This T cell receptor beta chain was profiled in a study of T cells in Graves' hyperthyroidism and ophthalmopathy. General observations from the study: It was a median around 6 months before onset that the model predicted ophthalmopathy.

Amplification targeted TCR beta CDR3 regions from RNA transcripts. HTBI primers were employed in a first-round RT-PCR of the TCR CDR3. TCRdb re-called the multiplex PCR reads with MiXCR, one entry per CDR3 protein. This sample has about half a million distinct CDR3 sequences, with under 25% found just once. The CDR3 contains 13 residues. Germline CDR1 reads SGDLS; CDR2 reads YYNGEE. The V end lost 3 bases, the J end lost 4 bases, and 10 bases lay between the germline ends. This clonotype was recorded a few times. The antigen remains unidentified. The specimen sequenced was blood. This receptor was identified in a man aged 18 to 35 with Graves' hyperthyroidism. The chain combines TRBV9 with TRBJ1-2; D is ambiguous. This chain's CDR3 is CASSEDGLYGYTF. CDR3 sequence (DNA): TGTGCCAGCAGCGAGGACGGACTCTATGGCTACACCTTC. Using reference TRBV9 and TRBJ1-2 for the parts outside the CDR3, the full variable domain is DSGVTQTPKHLITATGQRVTLRCSPRSGDLSVYWYQQSLDQGLQFLIQYYNGEERAKGNILERFSAQQFPDLHSELNLSSLELGDSALYFCASSEDGLYGYTFGSGTRLTVV.